This TCR beta chain was captured in a study of T cell clones after liver transplantation. Measured with immunoSEQ multiplex PCR; TCRdb has only the in-frame clones, and not every one. The sample holds roughly 97,000 clones, approximately 78% seen once. CDR1 is LNHDA and CDR2 is SQIVND in the germline V gene (reference sequence). This CDR3 has 14 residues. V dropped 7 bases and J dropped 5 bases, with 17 bases sitting between them. This rearrangement joins TRBV19 to TRBJ1-1; D gene ambiguous. Sample: CD4+ T cells from blood, taken before liver transplant. The source is a human donor who received a liver transplant. The CDR3 nucleotides read TGTGCCAGTATCCCACTTTCGGGTGGGACTGAAGCTTTCTTT. It codes for CASIPLSGGTEAFF.